The T cell receptor (beta chain) under discussion was sequenced for a study of PD-1 blockade in classical Hodgkin lymphoma (dated by TCRdb to the early 2020s). At the level of the whole study: Nivolumab dosing was 3 mg/kg intravenously every 2 weeks, continuing until either disease progression or unacceptable toxicity. The study used TCR beta sequencing and CyTOF to define a peripheral blood immune signature of response to PD-1 blockade in classical Hodgkin lymphoma. On the study overall, not on this receptor specifically: Baseline TCR diversity was reported to be lower in newly diagnosed patients than in healthy donors and to be lower still in relapsed/refractory patients. The study was limited to a single clinical trial cohort, and causes of repertoire differences, possibly disease activity or prior therapy, remained undefined. Lower diversity was seen in patients whose nivolumab began less than 1 year after ASCT, and these patients were left out of later analyses so that immune reconstitution would not confound the results. Among trial patients, those achieving complete response had baseline diversity similar to that of newly diagnosed patients, while diversity was significantly lower in partial responders and progressors. A significant rise by C4D1 was seen in CD4+ but not CD8+ TCR diversity (p=0.0027 vs p=0.16), with the rise being most apparent in complete responders (p=0.02).

The Qiagen DNeasy kit was used to extract genomic DNA from unsorted PBMCs and from the negatively selected CD4+ and CD8+ fractions. Amplification of TCR beta CDR3 regions was done by immunoSEQ multiplex PCR with primers that anneal to V and J segments. A synthetic immune receptor repertoire was used to minimize amplification bias, and any residual bias was removed computationally once sequencing was done. On the study's bioinformatics: Repertoire diversity was quantified as the Shannon entropy index using custom Python scripts. Unsorted, CD4+ and CD8+ repertoires were examined separately, except in combined analyses, for which CD4+ and CD8+ sequences were merged in silico. Clonal expansion was defined as a frequency increase of at least 2-fold after treatment compared with C1D1, and clones undetected at baseline were assigned a pseudocount of 0.5. Clones with 0 or 1 copy at C1D1 were defined as singleton clones, while clones with 2 or more copies were defined as non-singleton clones. Clones expanded in unsorted samples were assigned a CD4+, CD8+ or unknown annotation through matching of protein sequences in sorted samples from the same patient. Wilcoxon tests on paired samples were used to test changes in diversity from C1D1 to C4D1. Not all clones reach the TCRdb copy of this immuneACCESS table, which keeps in-frame sequences only. Checked studies attribute under half of the gap to unresolved V genes and leave the rest unexplained. That table gives V, J and clone size, and the DNA gave D and trimming. For this sample there are 130,000 to 150,000 clones; approximately 81% appear just once. 7.5% to 10% of the sample is taken by the ten largest.

The sample's time point label is to be understood as: cycle 2 day 1 (C2D1) of nivolumab. Relapse after autologous stem cell transplantation had occurred in all trial patients, and cohorts A, B and C were distinguished by prior brentuximab vedotin exposure. The trial cohort included 50 or so patients with relapsed/refractory classical Hodgkin lymphoma, and each patient had a best overall response of complete response, partial response or progressive disease. Single-agent nivolumab was administered to trial patients in the multi-cohort phase II CheckMate 205 trial. An independent review committee assessed best overall response by applying the 2007 International Working Group response criteria. Trial PBMCs were collected just before the start of nivolumab (C1D1) and during therapy at cycle 2 day 1 and cycle 4 day 1. After peripheral blood was drawn into 8 mL Vacutainer Cell Preparation Tubes, PBMCs were isolated by centrifugation and then cryopreserved.

For CDR1 and CDR2, the germline V gene (reference sequence) lists LNHDA and SQIVND. The germline ends are 15 bases apart after V is trimmed by 3 bases and J by 6 bases. Spanning cysteine to phenylalanine, the CDR3 consists of 15 amino acids. CDR3 DNA is the only sequence kept; it has 45 bases, read in frame from the first base. This clone was counted once. Its binding antigen is unknown. No much larger clone exists at a distance of one base, and base qualities are not known. The rearranged chain carries TRBV19 and TRBJ2-1, with a tentative D gene TRBD1 over 5 matching bases. The sequence was obtained from a human donor with classical Hodgkin lymphoma. The sequencing used peripheral blood mononuclear cells (PBMCs), collected before the second cycle of nivolumab. The CDR3 reads as follows: CASSIPPGLPNEQFF. The DNA is TGTGCCAGTAGTATTCCCCCAGGGCTTCCCAATGAGCAGTTCTTC.